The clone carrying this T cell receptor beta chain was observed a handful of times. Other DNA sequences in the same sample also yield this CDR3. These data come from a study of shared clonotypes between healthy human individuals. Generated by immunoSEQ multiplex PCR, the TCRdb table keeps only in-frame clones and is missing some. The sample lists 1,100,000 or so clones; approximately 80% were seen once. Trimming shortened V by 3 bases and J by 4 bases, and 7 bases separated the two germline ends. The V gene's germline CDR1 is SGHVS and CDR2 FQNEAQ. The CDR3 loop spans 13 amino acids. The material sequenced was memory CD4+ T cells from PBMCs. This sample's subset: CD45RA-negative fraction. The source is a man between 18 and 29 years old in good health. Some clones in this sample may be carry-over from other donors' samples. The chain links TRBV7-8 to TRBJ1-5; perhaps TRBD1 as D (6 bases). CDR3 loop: CASSFQGNQPQHF. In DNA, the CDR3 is TGTGCCAGCAGCTTCCAGGGGAATCAGCCCCAGCATTTT.